This TCR beta chain was sequenced during a study of blood T cell repertoires in COVID-19. Background on the study: From T cells, B-cell-depleted T cells, or PBMCs came the material, which was cDNA or gDNA.

The junction had 25 bases not matched to a gene; V was cut back by 8 bases and J by 7 bases. This CDR3 has 19 residues. The germline V gene encodes CDR1 SGHVS and CDR2 FQNEAQ. The protocol was immunoSEQ multiplex PCR, while the TCRdb copy is restricted to in-frame clones and leaves out a portion. Altogether about 260,000 clones are present, around 87% being singletons, with the ten largest covering about 3.5%. The material sequenced was peripheral blood. The chain combines TRBV7-8 with TRBJ2-5; TRBD2 agrees at 10 bases. The TCR sequence derives from a man aged 18 to 35 with active or convalescent COVID-19. The DNA for the CDR3 is TGTGCCAGCGAACAGAGCATAACCAGGCTAGCGGGAGTAATAGGGACCCAGTACTTC. It specifies CASEQSITRLAGVIGTQYF.